The subject of this entry is one T cell receptor beta chain. Its specificity is not known. This record belongs to a study of vaccination effects on CD4 cells after COVID-19. V dropped 3 bases and J dropped 2 bases, with 9 bases sitting between them. Germline CDR1 SGDLS, CDR2 YYNGEE. The CDR3 loop spans 14 amino acids. In the ViraFEST assay, antigen-specific CD4+ clonotypes were identified by expansion after peptide-pool stimulation. After roughly 10 days in culture, the CD4+ T cells were isolated. In the vaccine recipients, nucleocapsid antibodies were negative and there was no prior SARS-CoV-2 infection. Some clones are missing from TCRdb's copy, which holds only in-frame ones; the method was immunoSEQ multiplex PCR. The sample carries about 21,000 clones, roughly 73% recorded once.

The chain has TRBV9 and TRBJ1-3; D is possibly TRBD1 (5 bases). The source of this sequence is a human donor who received a COVID-19 vaccine. Sequenced material: CD4+ T cells from PBMCs cultured with HCoV-NL63 spike peptides, taken before COVID-19 vaccination. The CDR3 spells CASSGDSPGNTIYF. CDR3 nucleotide sequence: TGTGCCAGCAGCGGCGACAGCCCTGGAAACACCATATATTTT.